The 9 T cell receptor beta chains below come from one sample, sequenced in a study of T cells in Graves' hyperthyroidism and ophthalmopathy. What was amplified from RNA transcripts were TCR beta CDR3 regions. Primed by the HTBI set, a first-round RT-PCR was run on the TCR CDR3. Each CDR3 protein is one row after TCRdb ran MiXCR on the multiplex PCR reads. The table lists over 250,000 distinct CDR3 sequences, 25% to 30% of them singletons. Sequenced input: blood. The receptors shown here come from a middle-aged man with Graves' hyperthyroidism that later progressed to Graves' ophthalmopathy.

Ten or more counts support this clonotype. The gene calls are TRBV7-8 and TRBJ2-5, with 11 nucleotides matching TRBD1. CDR1 is SGHVS and CDR2 is FQNEAQ in the germline V gene. The CDR3 is made up of 16 amino acids. Trimming cost V 5 bases and J 5 bases; bases outside gene matches: 10. The CDR3 sequence: CASSKDRGLRLETQYF. The CDR3 region has the DNA TGTGCCAGCAGCAAGGACAGGGGGCTTAGACTGGAGACCCAGTACTTC.

The chain is built from TRBV29-1 and TRBJ2-7; D is uncertain. The ends were cut back, 3 bases at V and 7 bases at J, with 16 bases in the middle. The CDR3 totals 13 residues. The germline V gene has CDR1 SQVTM and CDR2 ANQGSEA. The chain's CDR3 is CSVDGSQGYEQYF. The DNA of the CDR3 is TGCAGCGTTGATGGGTCCCAAGGGTATGAGCAGTACTTC.

This clonotype has at least ten counts. The CDR3 coding sequence is TGTGCCAGTAGTCCCCGACTAGCGGGAGGGCCACTTTACGAGCAGTACTTC. This translates into CASSPRLAGGPLYEQYF. This chain connects TRBV19 to TRBJ2-7, with 14 bases identical to TRBD2. Germline assignment: CDR1 LNHDA and CDR2 SQIVND (reference sequence). CDR3 length: 17 residues. V dropped 5 bases and J dropped 4; count of bases not matched to a gene: 10.

This clonotype was detected many times. J is TRBJ2-2 and V is TRBV20-1; the match to TRBD2 covers 12 bases. Germline CDR1 reads DFQATT; CDR2 reads SNEGSKA (reference sequence). The CDR3 has 17 residues. Trimming cost V 5 bases and J 3 bases; bases outside gene matches: 10. The CDR3 here is CSAPPASGRADTGELFF. CDR3 DNA: TGCAGTGCTCCCCCGGCTAGCGGGAGGGCCGACACCGGGGAGCTGTTTTTT.

The chain combines TRBV5-1 with TRBJ2-7; TRBD2 matches at 12 bases. J lost 6 bases, V lost 2 bases, and 6 bases had no gene match. The CDR3 is 15 amino acids. Looked up from germline, CDR1 is SGHRS and CDR2 is YFSETQ. This chain's CDR3 is CASSLRLAGAGEQYF. CDR3 nucleotide sequence: TGCGCCAGCAGCTTAAGACTAGCGGGAGCAGGCGAGCAGTACTTC. The full variable domain, rest sourced from reference TRBV5-1 and TRBJ2-7, is KAGVTQTPRYLIKTRGQQVTLSCSPISGHRSVSWYQQTPGQGLQFLFEYFSETQRNKGNFPGRFSGRQFSNSRSEMNVSTLELGDSALYLCASSLRLAGAGEQYFGPGTRLTVT.

This clonotype was recorded at least ten times. V and J are TRBV20-1 and TRBJ1-2, with 7 positions matching TRBD1. The germline V gene has CDR1 DFQATT and CDR2 SNEGSKA (reference sequence). This CDR3 is built from 14 residues. The junction had 6 bases not matched to a gene; V was cut back by 2 bases and J by 3 bases. This CDR3 reads CSARRQGGDYGYTF. The CDR3 region has the DNA TGCAGTGCTAGAAGACAGGGTGGGGACTATGGCTACACCTTC.

At least ten counts were recorded for this clonotype. The rearrangement links TRBV20-1 to TRBJ2-7; D ambiguous. The CDR3 has 15 residues. Germline CDR1 and CDR2: DFQATT and SNEGSKA (reference sequence). Trimming cost V 5 bases and J 5 bases, with 22 bases left between them. The CDR3 DNA reads as TGCAGTGCTTTAAGACCGGGCCCGAAGGGCAACGAGCAGTACTTC. This sequence encodes CSALRPGPKGNEQYF.

This chain connects TRBV20-1 to TRBJ2-5, with TRBD1 matching over 7 bases. This CDR3 spans 14 amino acids. Germline assignment: CDR1 DFQATT and CDR2 SNEGSKA (reference sequence). The V gene end was trimmed by 4 bases and the J gene end by 5 bases; junction bases not matched to a gene: 10. In DNA form, the CDR3 reads TGCAGTGCTAAGGGGGCAGGGGGATCGGAGACCCAGTACTTC. Protein sequence: CSAKGAGGSETQYF.

The sample holds many counts of this clonotype. At one boundary the junction diverges from the germline segment, which might be a read error. The chain couples TRBV12-3 or TRBV12-4 to TRBJ2-2; 10 positions agree with TRBD2. The CDR3 runs to 16 residues. DNA of the CDR3: TGTGCCGGCAGTTTAAGAGCGGGAGGGGGTACCGGGGAGCTGTTTTTT. Translation: CAGSLRAGGGTGELFF.